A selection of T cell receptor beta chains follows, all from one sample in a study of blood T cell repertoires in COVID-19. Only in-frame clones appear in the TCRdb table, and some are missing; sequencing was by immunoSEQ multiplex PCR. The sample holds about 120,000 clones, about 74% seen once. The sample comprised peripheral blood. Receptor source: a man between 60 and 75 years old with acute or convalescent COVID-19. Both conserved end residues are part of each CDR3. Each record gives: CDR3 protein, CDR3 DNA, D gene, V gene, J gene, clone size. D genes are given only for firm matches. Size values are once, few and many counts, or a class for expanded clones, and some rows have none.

CDR3: CASKEGAGNEKLFF
DNA: TGTGCCAGCAAAGAGGGGGCAGGTAATGAAAAACTGTTTTTT
D: TRBD1
V: TRBV6-5
J: TRBJ1-4
size: few

CDR3: CASSYSMAGRSYEQYF
DNA: TGTGCCAGCAGTTACTCGATGGCAGGGCGCTCCTACGAGCAGTACTTC
D: -
V: TRBV6-5
J: TRBJ2-7
size: -

CDR3: CAWSVGQRRQKSGPQHF
DNA: TGTGCCTGGAGTGTAGGGCAACGAAGACAGAAATCAGGGCCCCAGCATTTT
D: -
V: TRBV30
J: TRBJ1-5
size: -

CDR3: CASSSDTQRGGNEQFF
DNA: TGTGCCAGCAGCTCTGACACTCAGCGGGGGGGCAATGAGCAGTTCTTC
D: TRBD2
V: TRBV7-3
J: TRBJ2-1
size: -

CDR3: CASSTHRNQGDGYTF
DNA: TGTGCCAGCAGCACACACAGGAATCAGGGGGATGGCTACACCTTC
D: -
V: TRBV21-1
J: TRBJ1-2
size: -

CDR3: CASSIKRGAEAFF
DNA: TGTGCCAGTAGTATAAAGCGCGGCGCTGAAGCTTTCTTT
D: -
V: TRBV19
J: TRBJ1-1
size: -

CDR3: CASSMDMGQGDGYTF
DNA: TGTGCCAGTAGTATGGATATGGGACAGGGGGATGGCTACACCTTC
D: TRBD1
V: TRBV19
J: TRBJ1-2
size: -

CDR3: CASYGRGGAAGELFF
DNA: TGTGCCAGCTACGGACGCGGGGGGGCCGCCGGGGAGCTGTTTTTT
D: TRBD2
V: TRBV2
J: TRBJ2-2
size: few

CDR3: CASSPPGLRAYNEQFF
DNA: TGTGCCAGCAGCCCTCCGGGACTGAGAGCCTACAATGAGCAGTTCTTC
D: -
V: TRBV7-9
J: TRBJ2-1
size: -

CDR3: CASRPGGAWGQPQHF
DNA: TGTGCCAGCAGACCAGGGGGCGCGTGGGGTCAGCCCCAGCATTTT
D: TRBD1
V: TRBV6-5
J: TRBJ1-5
size: -

CDR3: CASSPRDRQETQYF
DNA: TGTGCCAGCAGCCCCCGGGACAGACAAGAGACCCAGTACTTC
D: TRBD1
V: TRBV9
J: TRBJ2-5
size: -

CDR3: CASSSGQYQPQHF
DNA: TGTGCCAGCAGCTCCGGACAGTATCAGCCCCAGCATTTT
D: -
V: TRBV5-6
J: TRBJ1-5
size: -

CDR3: CASSSGQGGNSPLHF
DNA: TGTGCCAGCAGTTCGGGACAGGGGGGAAATTCACCCCTCCACTTT
D: TRBD1
V: TRBV27
J: TRBJ1-6
size: few

CDR3: CASKDRSNYGYTF
DNA: TGTGCCAGTAAGGACAGATCTAACTATGGCTACACCTTC
D: -
V: TRBV19
J: TRBJ1-2
size: -

CDR3: CASSPRRGETQYF
DNA: TGTGCCAGTAGTCCGCGAAGAGGTGAGACCCAGTACTTC
D: -
V: TRBV19
J: TRBJ2-5
size: -

CDR3: CASSLYRVNEQFF
DNA: TGTGCCAGCAGCTTGTACAGGGTCAATGAGCAGTTCTTC
D: -
V: TRBV5-6
J: TRBJ2-1
size: -

CDR3: CASGLGDSGAEKLFF
DNA: TGTGCTAGTGGTTTGGGAGATTCGGGAGCCGAAAAACTGTTTTTT
D: -
V: TRBV12-5
J: TRBJ1-4
size: -

CDR3: CASSPRRGGPDTQYF
DNA: TGTGCCAGCTCACCGCGGCGGGGGGGCCCAGATACGCAGTATTTT
D: TRBD2
V: TRBV18
J: TRBJ2-3
size: many

CDR3: CASSLAGTNTGELFF
DNA: TGTGCCAGTAGTTTAGCGGGAACGAACACCGGGGAGCTGTTTTTT
D: TRBD2
V: TRBV19
J: TRBJ2-2
size: few

CDR3: CASSLAAGAAYEQYF
DNA: TGTGCCAGCAGCTTAGCGGCGGGGGCAGCCTACGAGCAGTACTTC
D: -
V: TRBV11-2
J: TRBJ2-7
size: -

CDR3: CASSPGGGTQYF
DNA: TGTGCCAGCAGCCCCGGTGGCGGTACGCAGTATTTT
D: -
V: TRBV7-3
J: TRBJ2-3
size: -

CDR3: CATSGGPLSIYNEQFF
DNA: TGTGCCACCAGTGGGGGCCCACTATCTATATACAATGAGCAGTTCTTC
D: -
V: TRBV24-1
J: TRBJ2-1
size: -

CDR3: CATSRFGTGAVTGELFF
DNA: TGTGCCACCAGTCGTTTCGGGACAGGGGCTGTCACCGGGGAGCTGTTTTTT
D: TRBD1
V: TRBV24-1
J: TRBJ2-2
size: -

CDR3: CASSHEIGTVYSNQPQHF
DNA: TGTGCCAGCAGCCACGAAATTGGGACAGTATATAGCAATCAGCCCCAGCATTTT
D: TRBD1
V: TRBV7-8
J: TRBJ1-5
size: -

CDR3: CASSPRMSGVDTQYF
DNA: TGTGCCAGCTCACCAAGAATGAGCGGGGTGGATACGCAGTATTTT
D: TRBD2
V: TRBV18
J: TRBJ2-3
size: -

CDR3: CATLRASNTEAFF
DNA: TGTGCCACCCTCAGGGCCTCGAACACTGAAGCTTTCTTT
D: -
V: TRBV28
J: TRBJ1-1
size: -

CDR3: CASSFGEVQPQHF
DNA: TGTGCCAGCAGTTTCGGGGAAGTACAGCCCCAGCATTTT
D: -
V: TRBV12-3/TRBV12-4
J: TRBJ1-5
size: -

CDR3: CATSDTNVGPPESNYGYTF
DNA: TGTGCCACCAGTGATACAAATGTGGGCCCCCCAGAGTCGAACTATGGCTACACCTTC
D: -
V: TRBV24-1
J: TRBJ1-2
size: -

CDR3: CASSQFSYGYTF
DNA: TGTGCCAGCAGCCAATTCAGCTATGGCTACACCTTC
D: -
V: TRBV14
J: TRBJ1-2
size: -

CDR3: CAIMIPTGFDGYTF
DNA: TGTGCAATCATGATACCGACAGGGTTTGATGGCTACACCTTC
D: TRBD1
V: TRBV28
J: TRBJ1-2
size: -

CDR3: CASSSRQGVKNYGYTF
DNA: TGTGCCAGCAGCTCTCGACAGGGGGTAAAGAACTATGGCTACACCTTC
D: TRBD1
V: TRBV7-2
J: TRBJ1-2
size: -

CDR3: CASEVSNYGYTF
DNA: TGTGCCAGCGAGGTCTCTAACTATGGCTACACCTTC
D: -
V: TRBV7-9
J: TRBJ1-2
size: -

CDR3: CSAGTPFFYGYTF
DNA: TGCAGCGCCGGGACTCCTTTCTTTTATGGCTACACCTTC
D: -
V: TRBV29-1
J: TRBJ1-2
size: -

CDR3: CSVDFRAQETQYF
DNA: TGCAGCGTTGATTTCAGGGCTCAAGAGACCCAGTACTTC
D: -
V: TRBV29-1
J: TRBJ2-5
size: -

CDR3: CASSTDVLLGYTF
DNA: TGTGCCAGCAGTACCGATGTCCTATTAGGCTACACCTTC
D: -
V: TRBV12-3/TRBV12-4
J: TRBJ1-2
size: -

CDR3: CAIDSGNEQFF
DNA: TGTGCCATCGATTCGGGGAATGAGCAGTTCTTC
D: -
V: TRBV7-9
J: TRBJ2-1
size: -

CDR3: CASSEGRTRRMGDEQFF
DNA: TGTGCCAGCAGTGAAGGCAGGACTAGGAGGATGGGCGATGAGCAGTTCTTC
D: TRBD2
V: TRBV6-1
J: TRBJ2-1
size: -

CDR3: CASSLSPGTPSSYNEQFF
DNA: TGCGCCAGCAGCTTGTCCCCGGGAACTCCAAGCTCCTACAATGAGCAGTTCTTC
D: -
V: TRBV5-1
J: TRBJ2-1
size: -

CDR3: CASSQWGLRVSTNEKLFF
DNA: TGCGCCAGCAGTCAGTGGGGGCTCCGAGTCTCAACTAATGAAAAACTGTTTTTT
D: -
V: TRBV23-1
J: TRBJ1-4
size: -

CDR3: CASSRTGLANTGELFF
DNA: TGTGCCAGCAGCCGTACTGGACTCGCGAACACCGGGGAGCTGTTTTTT
D: -
V: TRBV5-8
J: TRBJ2-2
size: -

CDR3: CASSPSGTATEKLFF
DNA: TGTGCCAGCTCACCCTCCGGGACAGCAACGGAAAAACTGTTTTTT
D: TRBD1
V: TRBV18
J: TRBJ1-4
size: -

CDR3: CASSLLTSTDTQYF
DNA: TGTGCCAGCAGCTTACTGACTAGCACAGATACGCAGTATTTT
D: -
V: TRBV7-8
J: TRBJ2-3
size: -

CDR3: CAWKVEGMYF
DNA: TGTGCCTGGAAGGTGGAGGGTATGTACTTC
D: -
V: TRBV30
J: TRBJ2-7
size: -

CDR3: CASSVLARNPGGEQFF
DNA: TGTGCCAGCAGCGTACTAGCGAGAAATCCCGGCGGTGAGCAGTTCTTC
D: -
V: TRBV9
J: TRBJ2-1
size: -

CDR3: CASSYSSSGRLGEQFF
DNA: TGTGCCAGCAGTTACTCTTCTAGCGGGAGGCTTGGTGAGCAGTTCTTC
D: TRBD2
V: TRBV6-2/TRBV6-3
J: TRBJ2-1
size: -

CDR3: CASSPDRVSKPQHF
DNA: TGTGCCAGCAGCCCAGACAGGGTTTCCAAGCCCCAGCATTTT
D: TRBD1
V: TRBV5-6
J: TRBJ1-5
size: -

CDR3: CASSRDRGARYSNQPQHF
DNA: TGTGCCAGCAGTCGAGACAGGGGCGCTCGGTATAGCAATCAGCCCCAGCATTTT
D: TRBD1
V: TRBV27
J: TRBJ1-5
size: -

CDR3: CASRHNPRTEAFF
DNA: TGTGCCAGCAGGCACAACCCCCGAACTGAAGCTTTCTTT
D: -
V: TRBV2
J: TRBJ1-1
size: once